Listed here is a single TCR beta chain. The target antigen is unknown. Libraries of TCR beta came from quantitative 5'-RACE with molecular barcodes. TCRdb used MiXCR to reprocess the 5' RACE reads, holding one entry per CDR3 protein. The repertoire consists of approximately 550,000 distinct CDR3 sequences, with over 9.5% occurring once and the leading ten covering about 6.8%. Germline CDR1 is DFQATT and CDR2 is SNEGSKA (reference sequence). V was shortened by 0 bases and J by 10 bases, with 7 bases between the two germline ends. The CDR3 consists of 11 residues. These data originate in a study of CD8 T cells in ankylosing spondylitis. General study points: Certain motif variants had earlier been reported in reactive arthritis synovial fluid and blood. There was a TCR beta motif, made of several highly homologous variants, that appeared characteristic of ankylosing spondylitis blood. Within matched ankylosing spondylitis synovial fluid, disease-linked clones were reportedly significantly enriched.

This TCR was sampled from a male donor with ankylosing spondylitis. Sequencing input: blood, either unsorted or a sorted T cell fraction (not recorded which). The rearrangement uses TRBV20-1 and TRBJ2-1, with D uncertain. CDR3: CSAREAREQFF. The DNA for the CDR3 is TGCAGTGCTAGAGAGGCCAGAGAGCAGTTCTTC.